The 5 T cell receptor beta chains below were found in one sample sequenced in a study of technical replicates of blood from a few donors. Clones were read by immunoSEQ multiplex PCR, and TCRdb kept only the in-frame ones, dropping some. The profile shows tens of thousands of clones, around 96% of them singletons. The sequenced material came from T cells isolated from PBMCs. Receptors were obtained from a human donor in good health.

The CDR3 region is CSVEPTSGTFYNEQFF. The CDR3 DNA sequence: TGCAGCGTTGAACCGACTAGCGGGACGTTTTACAATGAGCAGTTCTTC. The chain combines TRBV29-1 with TRBJ2-1; 11 bases line up with TRBD2. Germline trimming cut 2 bases from V and 4 bases from J; bases unmatched to any gene: 7. The CDR3 is made up of 16 amino acids. Germline V gives CDR1 SQVTM, CDR2 ANQGSEA.

The CDR3 reads CASSPPTGWGGETQYF. The DNA of the CDR3 is TGTGCCAGCTCACCACCAACGGGGTGGGGTGGCGAGACCCAGTACTTC. This rearrangement joins TRBV18 to TRBJ2-5; D perhaps matches TRBD2 (5 bases). V lost 0 bases to trimming and J lost 5 bases, with 16 bases between them. The CDR3 loop spans 16 amino acids. Germline V gene sequence: CDR1 KGHSH, CDR2 LQKENI.

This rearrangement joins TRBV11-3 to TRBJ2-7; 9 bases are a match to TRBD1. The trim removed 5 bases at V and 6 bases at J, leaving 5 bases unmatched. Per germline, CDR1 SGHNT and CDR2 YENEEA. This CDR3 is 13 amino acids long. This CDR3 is CASSNRGLSEQYF. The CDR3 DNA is TGTGCCAGCAGCAACAGGGGGCTCTCCGAGCAGTACTTC.

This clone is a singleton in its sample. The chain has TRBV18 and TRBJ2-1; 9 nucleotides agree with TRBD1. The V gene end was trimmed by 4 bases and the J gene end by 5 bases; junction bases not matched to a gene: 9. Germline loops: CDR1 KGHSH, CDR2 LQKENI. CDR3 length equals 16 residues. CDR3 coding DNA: TGTGCCAGCTCACTAACGTCGGACAGGGGCAACAATGAGCAGTTCTTC. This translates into CASSLTSDRGNNEQFF.

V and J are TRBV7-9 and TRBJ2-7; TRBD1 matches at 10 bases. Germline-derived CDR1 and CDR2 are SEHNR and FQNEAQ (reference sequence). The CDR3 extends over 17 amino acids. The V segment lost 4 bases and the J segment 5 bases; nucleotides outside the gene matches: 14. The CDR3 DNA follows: TGTGCCAGCAGCTGGCCCACTCCCGGGACAGGGGATCACGAGCAGTACTTC. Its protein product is CASSWPTPGTGDHEQYF.